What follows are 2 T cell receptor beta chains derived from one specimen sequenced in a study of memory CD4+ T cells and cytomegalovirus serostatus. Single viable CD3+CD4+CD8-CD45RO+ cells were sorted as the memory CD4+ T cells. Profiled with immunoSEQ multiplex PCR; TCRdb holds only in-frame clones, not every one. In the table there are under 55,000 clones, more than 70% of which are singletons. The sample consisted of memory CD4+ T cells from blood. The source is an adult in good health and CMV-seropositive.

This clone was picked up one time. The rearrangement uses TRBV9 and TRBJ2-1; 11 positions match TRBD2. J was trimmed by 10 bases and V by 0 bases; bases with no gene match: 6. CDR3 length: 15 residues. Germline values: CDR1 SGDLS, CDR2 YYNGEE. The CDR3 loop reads CASSVVASGRNEQFF. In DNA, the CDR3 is TGTGCCAGCAGCGTAGTGGCTAGCGGGAGGAACGAGCAGTTCTTC.

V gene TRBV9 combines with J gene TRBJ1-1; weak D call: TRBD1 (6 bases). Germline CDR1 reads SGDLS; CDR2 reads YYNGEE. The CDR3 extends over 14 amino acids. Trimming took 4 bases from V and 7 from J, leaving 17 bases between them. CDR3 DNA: TGTGCCAGCAGCTCCCTAGGAGGACAGAGTGAAGCTTTCTTT. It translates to CASSSLGGQSEAFF.